This T cell receptor beta chain was recovered during a study of shared clonotypes between healthy human individuals. This CDR3 comprises 18 residues. CDR1 SGHAT and CDR2 FQNNGV come from the germline V gene. The V end lost 0 bases, the J end lost 5 bases, and 20 bases lay between the germline ends. Turning to this clone: What it recognizes is unknown.

Naive CD8 cells were CD45RO-negative, positively selected for CCR7, excluding terminally differentiated effector memory CD45RA+ cells. Study outcomes and limitations: Rarefaction revealed incomplete sorted-subset sequencing despite large depth. Generally, naive subsets (rather than memory subsets) showed larger estimated richness.

TCRdb's table, derived via immunoSEQ multiplex PCR, lists solely in-frame clones and lacks some. The sample contains around 600,000 clones, roughly 98% of which appear only once. Material: naive CD8+ T cells sorted from blood. V gene TRBV11-2 combines with J gene TRBJ2-1, with D maybe TRBD2 (6 bases). This sequence originates from a man aged 30-40 years in good health. The CDR3 DNA is TGTGCCAGCAGCTTAGATGCCCTAGCGACGGTTCCGGACAATGAGCAGTTCTTC. Translating it yields CASSLDALATVPDNEQFF.